The next 17 T cell receptor beta chains were all read from a single sample in a study of neoadjuvant anti-PD-1 for oral cavity cancer (dated by TCRdb to the early 2020s). Library prep was done by the immunoSEQ multiplex PCR assay. TCRdb stores this immuneACCESS table with in-frame sequences only. Part of the clones is absent; in the studies checked, under half of the shortfall reflects unresolved V genes, and no reason is known for the rest. Present in this sample are 9,500 to 15,000 clones, 71% of which were seen just once. 2% to 3% of the sample rests with the top ten. Reading the label with the study, this specimen's time point is: after neoadjuvant nivolumab, at surgical resection. Specimen: PBMCs, collected after nivolumab (anti-PD-1) treatment. The receptors stem from a person aged 35-79 years with oral cavity squamous cell carcinoma.

The V call is TRBV7-8, the J call TRBJ1-6; D ambiguous. CDR1 and CDR2 (germline): SGHVS, FQNEAQ. This CDR3 region has 15 residues. With 7 bases removed from V and 7 bases from J, the gap between germline ends came to 17 bases. The CDR3 region is CASTLRWGRNSPLHF. CDR3 in DNA: TGTGCCAGCACCCTACGTTGGGGTCGGAATTCACCCCTCCACTTT.

This clone was recorded only once. The gene calls are TRBV7-9 and TRBJ2-2, with 7 nucleotides matching TRBD2. V was clipped by 2 bases and J by 6 bases; unmatched bases: 3. The CDR3 runs to 14 residues. The germline V gene encodes CDR1 SEHNR and CDR2 FQNEAQ (reference sequence). This chain's CDR3 is CASSLLAGAGELFF. CDR3 sequence (DNA): TGTGCCAGCAGCTTACTTGCGGGGGCCGGGGAGCTGTTTTTT.

J is TRBJ1-4 and V is TRBV9; 7 bases align to TRBD1. Trimming at V came to 4 bases and at J to 1 base, leaving 1 base not matched to a gene. The CDR3 covers 14 residues. Looked up from germline, CDR1 is SGDLS and CDR2 is YYNGEE. CDR3 sequence: CASSRDRTNEKLFF. DNA for the CDR3: TGTGCCAGCAGCAGGGACAGAACTAATGAAAAACTGTTTTTT.

CDR3 sequence (DNA): TGTGCCAGCAGCTTAGGGGGGGGGAATGACTCACCCCTCCACTTT. Its translation: CASSLGGGNDSPLHF. J is TRBJ1-6 and V is TRBV7-9, with D maybe TRBD1 (5 bases). The ends were cut back, 1 base at V and 10 bases at J, with 14 bases in the middle. The CDR3 covers 15 residues. Germline V gives CDR1 SEHNR, CDR2 FQNEAQ (reference sequence).

V gene TRBV28 combines with J gene TRBJ2-1; D not resolved. The CDR3 runs to 16 residues. Germline CDR1 reads MDHEN; CDR2 reads SYDVKM. The V end lost 2 bases, the J end lost 4 bases, and 15 bases lay between the germline ends. CDR3 protein: CASSLPPGFLYNEQFF. Written as DNA, the CDR3 is TGTGCCAGCAGTTTACCCCCCGGTTTCCTATACAATGAGCAGTTCTTC.

The chain is built from TRBV6-1 and TRBJ2-1, with 9 positions matching TRBD1. V dropped 8 bases and J dropped 1; count of bases not matched to a gene: 6. The germline V gene has CDR1 MNHNS and CDR2 SASEGT. This CDR3 has 15 amino acids. CDR3 residues: CASPRQGGSYNEQFF. In nucleotides, the CDR3 is TGTGCCAGCCCCCGACAGGGGGGGTCCTACAATGAGCAGTTCTTC.

This chain uses TRBV2 with TRBJ1-2, with a tentative D call TRBD1 (5 bases). This CDR3 has 15 residues. V lost 3 bases to trimming and J lost 0 bases, with 11 bases between them. Looked up from germline, CDR1 is SNHLY and CDR2 is FYNNEI. CDR3 DNA: TGTGCCAGCAGTGACGGGACGGGATCTAACTATGGCTACACCTTC. The encoded protein is CASSDGTGSNYGYTF.

V and J are TRBV28 and TRBJ1-1, with D tentatively TRBD1 (5 bases). Germline loops: CDR1 MDHEN, CDR2 SYDVKM. Trimming took off 3 bases at V and 4 bases at J, with 12 bases between the two ends. The CDR3 totals 14 residues. Written as DNA, the CDR3 is TGTGCCAGCAGTTTCGGGGTGGGGGGCACTGAAGCTTTCTTT. Translation: CASSFGVGGTEAFF.

The rearrangement uses TRBV2 and TRBJ1-3, with 7 bases lining up with TRBD1. Losses at the gene ends were 10 bases for V and 0 bases for J; bases not matched to a gene: 9. Germline assignment: CDR1 SNHLY and CDR2 FYNNEI. This CDR3 region has 15 residues. CDR3 protein: CATLKDRLSGNTIYF. CDR3 sequence (DNA): TGTGCCACCTTAAAGGACAGGCTCTCTGGAAACACCATATATTTT.

This clone was recorded a few times. The chain links TRBV6-1 to TRBJ2-5, with 7 bases that match TRBD1. The ends lost 4 bases at V and 7 bases at J; junction bases unmatched: 12. This CDR3 is built from 15 residues. Germline V gene data show CDR1 as MNHNS and CDR2 as SASEGT. The CDR3 protein is CASSVFGTETGTQYF. The CDR3 nucleotides read TGTGCCAGCAGTGTCTTCGGGACAGAGACGGGGACCCAGTACTTC.

The chain recombines TRBV15 with TRBJ1-2, with D uncertain. The germline gives CDR1 LNHNV, CDR2 YYDKDF (reference sequence). The CDR3 is 14 residues long. V gave up 0 bases and J gave up 4 bases, with 9 bases separating them. CDR3 nucleotides: TGTGCCACCAGCAGAGATGCAGAGTCCTATGGCTACACCTTC. Translated: CATSRDAESYGYTF.

The genes are TRBV7-2 and TRBJ1-2; D might be TRBD1 (6 bases). The germline CDR1 and CDR2 sequences are SGHTA and FQGNSA. This CDR3 is 13 amino acids long. With 4 bases removed from V and 2 bases from J, the gap between germline ends came to 8 bases. This CDR3 is CASSSGQNYGYTF. Here the CDR3 DNA reads TGTGCCAGCAGCTCAGGACAGAACTATGGCTACACCTTC.

This clone was seen only a few times. V usage is TRBV2 and J usage is TRBJ1-2; 7 bases are a match to TRBD1. The CDR3 has 13 residues. J was trimmed by 7 bases and V by 4 bases; bases with no gene match: 6. Germline lookup yields CDR1 SNHLY and CDR2 FYNNEI. The CDR3 coding sequence is TGTGCCAGCAGTGCACAGGGGAGGGGTGGCTACACCTTC. It translates to CASSAQGRGGYTF.

V and J are TRBV5-6 and TRBJ2-7; 7 nucleotides line up with TRBD2. With 5 bases clipped from V and 5 bases from J, the junction kept 13 bases outside the gene matches. The CDR3 extends over 15 amino acids. Looked up from germline, CDR1 is SGHDT and CDR2 is YYEEEE. The CDR3 DNA is TGTGCCAGCAGGGACGGAGGTGGACTAGGCCACGAGCAGTACTTC. Translating gives CASRDGGGLGHEQYF. Combining the CDR3 with reference TRBV5-6 and TRBJ2-7 gives the whole variable domain DAGVTQSPTHLIKTRGQQVTLRCSPKSGHDTVSWYQQALGQGPQFIFQYYEEEERQRGNFPDRFSGHQFPNYSSELNVNALLLGDSALYLCASRDGGGLGHEQYFGPGTRLTVT.

There are a few counts of this clone. The chain links TRBV9 to TRBJ1-1, with D perhaps matching TRBD1 (6 bases). The CDR3 runs 13 residues. Germline assignment: CDR1 SGDLS and CDR2 YYNGEE. Between the trimmed V and J ends, which lost 4 bases and 9 bases, there was a span of 16 bases. The CDR3 loop reads CASSLGTSGKAFF. In DNA, the CDR3 is TGTGCCAGCAGCCTTGGGACAAGCGGTAAAGCTTTCTTT.

The rearrangement links TRBV2 to TRBJ1-4, with a possible D match to TRBD1 (6 bases). The CDR3 length is 14 residues. V shed 6 bases and J shed 5 bases, with 13 bases lying between them. The V gene's germline CDR1 is SNHLY and CDR2 FYNNEI. The CDR3 spells CASRVQGLNEKLFF. The CDR3 nucleotides read TGTGCCAGCAGGGTACAGGGATTAAATGAAAAACTGTTTTTT.

J is TRBJ2-3 and V is TRBV4-1; D is uncertain. V lost 5 bases, J lost 1 base, and 7 bases lay in between. CDR1 is MGHRA, CDR2 YSYEKL, per germline. The CDR3 is 13 amino acids. Here the CDR3 DNA reads TGCGCCAGCAGCTATACGGGCACAGATACGCAGTATTTT. Protein: CASSYTGTDTQYF.